This T cell receptor (beta chain) appears in the sequencing data of a study of blood T cell repertoires in COVID-19. About the study: Samples of COVID-19 (acute and convalescent) were obtained from the United States, Italy and Spain. In each case, the material was cDNA or gDNA derived from T cells, B-cell-depleted T cells, or PBMCs.

CDR1 and CDR2 from the germline V gene are KGHSH and LQKENI. This CDR3 contains 12 residues. V was trimmed by 8 bases and J by 4 bases, leaving 11 bases between them. The repertoire was sequenced with immunoSEQ multiplex PCR; TCRdb's copy has only in-frame clones and lacks some. There are 250,000 to 400,000 clones in the sample; more than 70% occur only once, and 1.5% to 2% lies in the top ten. The sample comprised peripheral blood. The sequence came from a woman under 40 with COVID-19, enrolled during active disease. The V and J genes are TRBV18 and TRBJ1-1, with no clear D. The CDR3 nucleotides read TGTGCCAGCAACGACCCGGGCACTGAAGCTTTCTTT. Protein sequence: CASNDPGTEAFF.